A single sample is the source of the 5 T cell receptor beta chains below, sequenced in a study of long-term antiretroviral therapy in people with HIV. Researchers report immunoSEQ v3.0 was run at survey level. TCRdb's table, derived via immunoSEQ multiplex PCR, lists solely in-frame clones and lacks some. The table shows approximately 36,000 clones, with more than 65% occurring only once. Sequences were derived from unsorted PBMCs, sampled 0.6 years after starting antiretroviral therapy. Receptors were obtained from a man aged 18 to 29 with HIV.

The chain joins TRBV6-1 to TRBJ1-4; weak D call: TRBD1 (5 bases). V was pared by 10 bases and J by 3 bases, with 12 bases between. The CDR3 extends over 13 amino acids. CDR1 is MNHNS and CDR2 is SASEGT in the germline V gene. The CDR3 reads CATLLQANEKLFF. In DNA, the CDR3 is TGTGCCACCCTCCTACAGGCTAATGAAAAACTGTTTTTT.

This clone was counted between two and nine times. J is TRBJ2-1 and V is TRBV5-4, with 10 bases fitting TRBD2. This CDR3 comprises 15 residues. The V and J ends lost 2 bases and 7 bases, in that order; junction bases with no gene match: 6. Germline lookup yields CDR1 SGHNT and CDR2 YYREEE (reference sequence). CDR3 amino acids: CASSLSGRARNEQFF. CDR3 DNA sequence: TGTGCCAGCAGCTTAAGCGGGAGGGCCCGGAATGAGCAGTTCTTC. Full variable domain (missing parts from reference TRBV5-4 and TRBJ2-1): ETGVTQSPTHLIKTRGQQVTLRCSSQSGHNTVSWYQQALGQGPQFIFQYYREEENGRGNFPPRFSGLQFPNYSSELNVNALELDDSALYLCASSLSGRARNEQFFGPGTRLTVL.

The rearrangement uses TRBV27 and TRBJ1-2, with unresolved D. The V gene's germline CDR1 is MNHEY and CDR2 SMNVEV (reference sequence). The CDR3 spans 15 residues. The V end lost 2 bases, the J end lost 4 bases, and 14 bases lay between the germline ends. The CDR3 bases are TGTGCCAGCAGTTTAATTGGCAGATACTTCTATGGCTACACCTTC. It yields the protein CASSLIGRYFYGYTF.

The CDR3 protein is CASSHDEGISGANVLTF. The CDR3 coding sequence is TGCGCCAGCAGCCACGACGAAGGGATCTCTGGGGCCAACGTCCTGACTTTC. This chain links TRBV4-3 with TRBJ2-6; D gene ambiguous. V lost 3 bases, J lost 0 bases, and 12 bases lay in between. This CDR3 comprises 17 residues. Germline CDR1 LGHNA, CDR2 YSLEER.

The CDR3 DNA reads as TGTGCCAGCAGCGAGGGACAGAAACTCAATGAGCAGTTCTTC. Translated, it gives CASSEGQKLNEQFF. The chain uses TRBV7-2 and TRBJ2-1, with 7 bases identical to TRBD1. CDR1 is SGHTA, CDR2 FQGNSA, per germline. CDR3 length: 14 residues. The V segment lost 5 bases and the J segment 6 bases; nucleotides outside the gene matches: 7.